The rows below give T cell receptor beta chains drawn from one sample of a study of T cells after yellow fever vaccination. TCRdb analysed the 5' RACE reads with MiXCR anew, one entry per CDR3 protein. The sample includes over 300,000 distinct CDR3 sequences, around 7% of them seen just once. Sequenced here: PBMCs, sampled about 41 days after the first yellow fever vaccination. These receptors came from a man younger than 35 who received the YFV17D yellow fever vaccine. The CDR3 runs from the conserved cysteine through the conserved F or W. A D gene is named only where the DNA matches it firmly. Size tells how often a clone was seen (once, few, many) or the class of an expanded clone, and some rows leave it out.

d_call: .
clone_size: few
cdr3_length: 12
j_call: TRBJ1-2
v_call: TRBV29-1
cdr3_nt: TGCAGCGTATCCAGGCCCACCTATGGCTACACCTTC
cdr3_aa: CSVSRPTYGYTF

d_call: TRBD1
clone_size: few
cdr3_length: 14
j_call: TRBJ2-7
v_call: TRBV19
cdr3_nt: TGTGCCAGTAGGATTACAGGGGGAGACTACGAGCAGTACTTC
cdr3_aa: CASRITGGDYEQYF

d_call: TRBD1
clone_size: .
cdr3_length: 14
j_call: TRBJ2-7
v_call: TRBV30
cdr3_nt: TGTGCCTGGAGTGTATTGGGGGACAGGGGCGAGCAGTACTTC
cdr3_aa: CAWSVLGDRGEQYF

d_call: .
clone_size: .
cdr3_length: 14
j_call: TRBJ2-1
v_call: TRBV6-1
cdr3_nt: TGTGCCAGCAGTCCCCGGACTACCTTTGATGAGCAGTTCTTC
cdr3_aa: CASSPRTTFDEQFF

d_call: .
clone_size: .
cdr3_length: 14
j_call: TRBJ2-3
v_call: TRBV7-2
cdr3_nt: TGTGCCAGCAGCTTCAACAGGGGCACAGATACGCAGTATTTT
cdr3_aa: CASSFNRGTDTQYF

d_call: .
clone_size: .
cdr3_length: 17
j_call: TRBJ2-2
v_call: TRBV7-6
cdr3_nt: TGTGCCAGCAGCTTACCCCCCAGGTGGGGTGACACCGGGGAGCTGTTTTTT
cdr3_aa: CASSLPPRWGDTGELFF

d_call: TRBD2
clone_size: .
cdr3_length: 18
j_call: TRBJ2-1
v_call: TRBV9
cdr3_nt: TGTGCCAGCAGCCGAGAACTTGGACTAGCGGGGGGTAGGAATGAGCAGTTCTTC
cdr3_aa: CASSRELGLAGGRNEQFF

d_call: TRBD2
clone_size: .
cdr3_length: 15
j_call: TRBJ2-5
v_call: TRBV20-1
cdr3_nt: TGCAGTGCTAGAGTGGGGTCGGGGGGGCCGGAGACCCAGTACTTC
cdr3_aa: CSARVGSGGPETQYF

d_call: TRBD2
clone_size: few
cdr3_length: 15
j_call: TRBJ2-7
v_call: TRBV7-9
cdr3_nt: TGTGCCAGCAGCCAACCGGGCGGGGGGGCATACGAGCAGTACTTC
cdr3_aa: CASSQPGGGAYEQYF

d_call: TRBD2
clone_size: many
cdr3_length: 14
j_call: TRBJ2-1
v_call: TRBV20-1
cdr3_nt: TGCAGTGCCGACATAGCGGGGGGATCGGGTGAGCAGTTCTTC
cdr3_aa: CSADIAGGSGEQFF

d_call: .
clone_size: many
cdr3_length: 13
j_call: TRBJ2-7
v_call: TRBV10-3
cdr3_nt: TGTGCCATCAGTGCGGCAGATCCCTACGAGCAGTACTTC
cdr3_aa: CAISAADPYEQYF

d_call: TRBD2
clone_size: .
cdr3_length: 15
j_call: TRBJ2-5
v_call: TRBV20-1
cdr3_nt: TGCAGTGCTAGACACGGGCGGACTAGCGGGGAGACCCAGTACTTC
cdr3_aa: CSARHGRTSGETQYF

d_call: .
clone_size: .
cdr3_length: 14
j_call: TRBJ2-1
v_call: TRBV5-8
cdr3_nt: TGTGCCAGCAGCAACTGGGACCCCTACAATGAGCAGTTCTTC
cdr3_aa: CASSNWDPYNEQFF

d_call: .
clone_size: .
cdr3_length: 15
j_call: TRBJ1-2
v_call: TRBV7-2
cdr3_nt: TGTGCCAGCAGCCGAGCGGCGGAAGCTAACTATGGCTACACCTTC
cdr3_aa: CASSRAAEANYGYTF

d_call: .
clone_size: many
cdr3_length: 13
j_call: TRBJ2-3
v_call: TRBV5-1
cdr3_nt: TGCGCCAGCAGCTTGATCCTAGGGGATACGCAGTATTTT
cdr3_aa: CASSLILGDTQYF

d_call: .
clone_size: few
cdr3_length: 17
j_call: TRBJ2-6
v_call: TRBV11-2
cdr3_nt: TGTGCCAGCAGCCTTCCGGCAGGGTCGTCTGGGGCCAACGTCCTGACTTTC
cdr3_aa: CASSLPAGSSGANVLTF

d_call: .
clone_size: .
cdr3_length: 14
j_call: TRBJ1-1
v_call: TRBV6-2/TRBV6-3
cdr3_nt: TGTGCCAGCAGCCCCGGGACACCTACGCGAGAAGCTTTCTTT
cdr3_aa: CASSPGTPTREAFF

d_call: TRBD1
clone_size: few
cdr3_length: 16
j_call: TRBJ1-6
v_call: TRBV5-6
cdr3_nt: TGTGCCAGCAGCTTGGTGGGAAACAGGGGTAATTCACCCCTCCACTTT
cdr3_aa: CASSLVGNRGNSPLHF

d_call: .
clone_size: many
cdr3_length: 13
j_call: TRBJ1-6
v_call: TRBV7-2
cdr3_nt: TGTGCCAGCACCCCGGGGGGGAGTTCACCCCTCCACTTT
cdr3_aa: CASTPGGSSPLHF

d_call: .
clone_size: many
cdr3_length: 12
j_call: TRBJ2-5
v_call: TRBV5-1
cdr3_nt: TGTGCCAGCAGCCTAGAAGGAGGGACCCAGTACTTC
cdr3_aa: CASSLEGGTQYF

d_call: .
clone_size: many
cdr3_length: 16
j_call: TRBJ1-5
v_call: TRBV9
cdr3_nt: TGTGCCAGCAGCGTAGCTCTCAGCCCAGTCAATCAGCCCCAGCATTTT
cdr3_aa: CASSVALSPVNQPQHF

d_call: .
clone_size: .
cdr3_length: 12
j_call: TRBJ1-4
v_call: TRBV10-3
cdr3_nt: TGTGCCATCAGTGCTACTAATGAAAAACTGTTTTTT
cdr3_aa: CAISATNEKLFF

d_call: .
clone_size: few
cdr3_length: 15
j_call: TRBJ2-3
v_call: TRBV10-2
cdr3_nt: TGCGCCAGCCGCGACCGCGCAACTAGCACAGATACGCAGTATTTT
cdr3_aa: CASRDRATSTDTQYF

d_call: .
clone_size: many
cdr3_length: 16
j_call: TRBJ2-3
v_call: TRBV4-1
cdr3_nt: TGCGCCAGCAGCCAAGATTCCAGCACCTTCACAGATACGCAGTATTTT
cdr3_aa: CASSQDSSTFTDTQYF

d_call: TRBD1
clone_size: many
cdr3_length: 14
j_call: TRBJ2-5
v_call: TRBV27
cdr3_nt: TGTGCCAGCAGTTCTCGGGACAGTAGAGAGACCCAGTACTTC
cdr3_aa: CASSSRDSRETQYF

d_call: .
clone_size: few
cdr3_length: 14
j_call: TRBJ2-3
v_call: TRBV5-1
cdr3_nt: TGCGCCAGCAGCTTGGATGGGAGGTCAGATACGCAGTATTTT
cdr3_aa: CASSLDGRSDTQYF

d_call: .
clone_size: few
cdr3_length: 10
j_call: TRBJ2-7
v_call: TRBV6-2/TRBV6-3
cdr3_nt: TGTGCCAGCAGTCAGTACGAGCAGTACTTC
cdr3_aa: CASSQYEQYF